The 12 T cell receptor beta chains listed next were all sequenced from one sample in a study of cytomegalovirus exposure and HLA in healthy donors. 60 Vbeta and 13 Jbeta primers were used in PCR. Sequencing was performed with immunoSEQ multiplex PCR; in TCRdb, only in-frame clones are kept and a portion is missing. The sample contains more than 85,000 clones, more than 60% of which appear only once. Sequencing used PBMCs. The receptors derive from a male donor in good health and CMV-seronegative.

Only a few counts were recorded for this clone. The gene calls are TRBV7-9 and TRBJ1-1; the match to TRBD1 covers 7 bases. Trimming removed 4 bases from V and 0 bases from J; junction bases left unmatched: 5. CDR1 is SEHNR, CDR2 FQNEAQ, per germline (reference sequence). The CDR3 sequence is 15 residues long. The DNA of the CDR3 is TGTGCCAGCAGCTCTTTACAGGGGCTGAACACTGAAGCTTTCTTT. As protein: CASSSLQGLNTEAFF.

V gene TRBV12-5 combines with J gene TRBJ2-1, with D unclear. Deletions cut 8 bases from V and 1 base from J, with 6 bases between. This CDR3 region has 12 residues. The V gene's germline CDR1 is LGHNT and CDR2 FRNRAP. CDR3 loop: CASMSSYNEQFF. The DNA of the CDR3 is TGTGCTAGTATGTCTTCCTACAATGAGCAGTTCTTC.

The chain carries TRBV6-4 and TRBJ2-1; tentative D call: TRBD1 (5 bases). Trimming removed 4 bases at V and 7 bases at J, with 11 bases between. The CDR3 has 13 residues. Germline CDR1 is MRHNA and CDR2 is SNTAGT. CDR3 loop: CASSATDMNEQFF. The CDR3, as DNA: TGTGCCAGCAGTGCCACGGACATGAATGAGCAGTTCTTC.

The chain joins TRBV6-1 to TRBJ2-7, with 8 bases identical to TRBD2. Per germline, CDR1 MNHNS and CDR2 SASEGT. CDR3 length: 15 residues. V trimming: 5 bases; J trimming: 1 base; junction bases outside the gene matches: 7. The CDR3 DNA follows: TGTGCCAGCAGTTTCGGGGGGGGGAAATCCTACGAGCAGTACTTC. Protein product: CASSFGGGKSYEQYF.

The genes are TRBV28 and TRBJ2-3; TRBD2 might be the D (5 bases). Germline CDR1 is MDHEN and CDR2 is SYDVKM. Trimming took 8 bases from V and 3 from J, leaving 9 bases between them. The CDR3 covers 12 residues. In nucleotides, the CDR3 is TGTGCCAGCTCGGGGTGGACAGATACGCAGTATTTT. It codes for CASSGWTDTQYF.

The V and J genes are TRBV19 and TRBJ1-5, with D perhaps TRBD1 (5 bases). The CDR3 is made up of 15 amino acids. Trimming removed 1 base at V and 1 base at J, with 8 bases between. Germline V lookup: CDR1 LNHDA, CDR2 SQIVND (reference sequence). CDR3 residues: CASSIVWGSNQPQHF. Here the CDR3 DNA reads TGTGCCAGTAGTATAGTTTGGGGCAGCAATCAGCCCCAGCATTTT. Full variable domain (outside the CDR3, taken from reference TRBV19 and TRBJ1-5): DGGITQSPKYLFRKEGQNVTLSCEQNLNHDAMYWYRQDPGQGLRLIYYSQIVNDFQKGDIAEGYSVSREKKESFPLTVTSAQKNPTAFYLCASSIVWGSNQPQHFGDGTRLSIL.

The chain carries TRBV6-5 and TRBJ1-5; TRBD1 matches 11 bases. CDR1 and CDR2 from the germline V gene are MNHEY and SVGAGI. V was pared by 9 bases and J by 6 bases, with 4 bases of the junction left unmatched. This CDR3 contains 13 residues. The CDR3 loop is CASGQGARQPQHF. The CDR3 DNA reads TGTGCCAGTGGACAGGGGGCTCGTCAGCCCCAGCATTTT.

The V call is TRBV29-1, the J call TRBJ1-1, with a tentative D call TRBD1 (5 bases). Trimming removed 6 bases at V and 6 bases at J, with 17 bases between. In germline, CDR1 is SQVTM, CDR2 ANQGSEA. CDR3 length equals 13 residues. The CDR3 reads CSVAGDAGAEAFF. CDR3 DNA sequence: TGCAGCGTCGCGGGAGACGCGGGGGCTGAAGCTTTCTTT.

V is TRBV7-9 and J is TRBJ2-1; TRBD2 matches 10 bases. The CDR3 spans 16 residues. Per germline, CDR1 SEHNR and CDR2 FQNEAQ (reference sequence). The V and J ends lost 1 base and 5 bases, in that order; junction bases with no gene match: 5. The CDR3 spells CASSLEAGGPNNEQFF. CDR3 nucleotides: TGTGCCAGCAGCTTAGAAGCGGGAGGGCCAAACAATGAGCAGTTCTTC.

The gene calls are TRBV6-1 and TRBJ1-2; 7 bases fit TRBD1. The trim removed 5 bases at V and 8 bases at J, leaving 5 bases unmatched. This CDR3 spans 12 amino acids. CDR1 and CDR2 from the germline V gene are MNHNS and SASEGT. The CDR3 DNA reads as TGTGCCAGCAGTTGGACAGGCGGGGGCTACACCTTC. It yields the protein CASSWTGGGYTF.

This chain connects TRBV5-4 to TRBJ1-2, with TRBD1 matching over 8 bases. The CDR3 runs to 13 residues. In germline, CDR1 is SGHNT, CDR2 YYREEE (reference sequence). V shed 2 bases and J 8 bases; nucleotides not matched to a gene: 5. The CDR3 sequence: CASSFPDRGGYTF. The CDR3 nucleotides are TGTGCCAGCAGCTTCCCAGACAGGGGCGGCTACACCTTC. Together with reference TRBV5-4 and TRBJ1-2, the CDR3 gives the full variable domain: ETGVTQSPTHLIKTRGQQVTLRCSSQSGHNTVSWYQQALGQGPQFIFQYYREEENGRGNFPPRFSGLQFPNYSSELNVNALELDDSALYLCASSFPDRGGYTFGSGTRLTVV.

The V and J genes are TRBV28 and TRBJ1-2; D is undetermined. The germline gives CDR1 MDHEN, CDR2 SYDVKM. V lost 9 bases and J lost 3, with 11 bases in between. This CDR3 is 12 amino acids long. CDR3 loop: CASDQRDYGYTF. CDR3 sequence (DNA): TGTGCCAGTGACCAACGGGACTATGGCTACACCTTC.